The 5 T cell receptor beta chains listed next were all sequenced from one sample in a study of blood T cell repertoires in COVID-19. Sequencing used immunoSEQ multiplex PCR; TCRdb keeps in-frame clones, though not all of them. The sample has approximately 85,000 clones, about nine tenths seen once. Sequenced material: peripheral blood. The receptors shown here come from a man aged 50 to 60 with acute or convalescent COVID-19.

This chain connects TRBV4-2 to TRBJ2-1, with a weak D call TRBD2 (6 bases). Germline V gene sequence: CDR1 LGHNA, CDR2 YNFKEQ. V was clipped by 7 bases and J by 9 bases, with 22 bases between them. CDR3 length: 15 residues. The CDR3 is CASTSGEAVEGEQFF. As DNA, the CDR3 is TGTGCCAGCACATCGGGGGAAGCCGTGGAGGGTGAGCAGTTCTTC.

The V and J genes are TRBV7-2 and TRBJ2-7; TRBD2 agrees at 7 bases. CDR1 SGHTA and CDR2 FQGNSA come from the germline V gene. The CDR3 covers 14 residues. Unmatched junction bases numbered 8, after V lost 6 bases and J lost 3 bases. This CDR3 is CASRNTGLHYEQYF. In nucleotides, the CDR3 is TGTGCCAGCAGGAATACGGGACTACACTACGAGCAGTACTTC.

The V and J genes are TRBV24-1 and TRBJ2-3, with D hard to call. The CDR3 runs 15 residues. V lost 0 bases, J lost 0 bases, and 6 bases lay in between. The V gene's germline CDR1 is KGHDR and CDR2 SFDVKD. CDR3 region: CATSDLGDSTDTQYF. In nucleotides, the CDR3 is TGTGCCACCAGTGATTTGGGAGATAGCACAGATACGCAGTATTTT.

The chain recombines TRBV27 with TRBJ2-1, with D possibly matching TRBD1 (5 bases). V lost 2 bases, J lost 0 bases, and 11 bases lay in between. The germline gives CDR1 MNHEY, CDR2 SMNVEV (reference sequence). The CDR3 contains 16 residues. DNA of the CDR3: TGTGCCAGCAGTTTAACAAGGGGAAACTCCTACAATGAGCAGTTCTTC. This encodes CASSLTRGNSYNEQFF.

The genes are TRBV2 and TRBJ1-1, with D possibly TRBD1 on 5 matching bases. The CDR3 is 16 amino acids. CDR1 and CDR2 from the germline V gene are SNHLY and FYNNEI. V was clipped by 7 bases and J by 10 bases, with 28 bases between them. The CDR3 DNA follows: TGTGCCAGCACCTCGGCGGGGTCCGGGACTACCTTCAGAGCTTTCTTT. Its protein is CASTSAGSGTTFRAFF. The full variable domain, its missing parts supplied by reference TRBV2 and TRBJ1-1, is EPEVTQTPSHQVTQMGQEVILRCVPISNHLYFYWYRQILGQKVEFLVSFYNNEISEKSEIFDDQFSVERPDGSNFTLKIRSTKLEDSAMYFCASTSAGSGTTFRAFFGQGTRLTVV.